The 8 T cell receptor beta chains below were found in one sample sequenced in a study of neurological immune-mediated disorders. TCRdb redid the calling of the 5' RACE reads with MiXCR, one entry per CDR3 protein. The sample holds roughly 49,000 distinct CDR3 sequences, around 13% seen once. Time point noted: longitudinal time-point 2. Material for sequencing was PBMCs. These receptors were collected from a male donor with HTLV-1-associated myelopathy (HAM/TSP).

Concerning this clonotype: A much larger clone sits a single nucleotide away, making a read error possible. The rearrangement joins TRBV15 to TRBJ1-3; D is perhaps TRBD1 (5 bases). The CDR3 is made up of 14 amino acids. Germline V lookup: CDR1 LNHNV, CDR2 YYDKDF (reference sequence). The CDR3 is CVTSRGEGRDTIYF. CDR3 coding DNA: TGTGTCACCAGCAGAGGGGAAGGGAGAGACACCATATATTTT.

This clonotype is deemed medium-sized. The genes are TRBV10-2 and TRBJ2-6; TRBD1 matches 9 bases. The CDR3 extends over 17 amino acids. The J segment lost 1 base and the V segment lost 8 bases, leaving 9 bases of the junction unmatched. In germline, CDR1 is WSHSY, CDR2 SAAADI. CDR3 loop: CASGGTGYDSGANVLTF. CDR3 sequence (DNA): TGCGCCAGCGGGGGGACAGGGTACGATTCTGGGGCCAACGTCCTGACTTTC.

At least ten counts were recorded for this clonotype. The V and J genes are TRBV30 and TRBJ1-2; D is unclear. V shed 8 bases and J shed 7 bases, with 11 bases lying between them. This CDR3 is 10 amino acids long. Germline CDR1 GTSNPN, CDR2 SVGIG (reference sequence). The CDR3 loop is CAEAGVGYTF. The CDR3 bases are TGTGCCGAAGCTGGGGTTGGCTACACCTTC. The whole variable domain, filled in from reference TRBV30 and TRBJ1-2, reads SQTIHQWPATLVQPVGSPLSLECTVEGTSNPNLYWYRQAAGRGLQLLFYSVGIGQISSEVPQNLSASRPQDRQFILSSKKLLLSDSGFYLCAEAGVGYTFGSGTRLTVV.

In this sample, this clonotype turned up many times. The rearrangement uses TRBV7-2 and TRBJ2-3; 8 bases map to TRBD2. The length of the CDR3 is 16 residues. Unmatched junction bases numbered 8, after V lost 4 bases and J lost 2 bases. Germline CDR1 SGHTA, CDR2 FQGNSA. The CDR3 DNA follows: TGTGCCAGCAGCTCTTACGGGGGGGTTTACACAGATACGCAGTATTTT. Its translation: CASSSYGGVYTDTQYF.

In its sample, this clonotype was seen many times. The chain couples TRBV5-1 to TRBJ1-1, with D perhaps matching TRBD1 (5 bases). Germline V gene lookup returns CDR1 SGHRS and CDR2 YFSETQ. V was cut by 1 base and J by 5 bases, with 12 bases left in between. CDR3 length: 14 amino acids. The DNA for the CDR3 is TGCGCCAGCAGCTTGATGGGGGTGGAGACTGAAGCTTTCTTT. It translates to CASSLMGVETEAFF.

This clonotype has at least ten counts. The chain carries TRBV5-1 and TRBJ1-4; D remains unclear. V was shortened by 3 bases and J by 2 bases, with 20 bases between the two germline ends. CDR1 and CDR2 from the germline V gene are SGHRS and YFSETQ. The CDR3 is 18 amino acids. This CDR3 is CASSSFFGSGPTNEKLFF. The CDR3 DNA sequence: TGCGCCAGCAGCTCCTTTTTTGGAAGCGGGCCCACTAATGAAAAACTGTTTTTT.

Concerning this clonotype: A single base separates this from a much larger clone, so it may be a read error. The chain recombines TRBV28 with TRBJ1-2, with D tentatively TRBD1 (5 bases). Germline CDR1 MDHEN, CDR2 SYDVKM. The V end lost 8 bases, the J end lost 9 bases, and 28 bases lay between the germline ends. CDR3 length equals 16 residues. CDR3 nucleotide sequence: TGTGCCAGCGGTTATCCCCCCCTGGGGCAGGGCGAGAGCTACACCTTC. Its translation: CASGYPPLGQGESYTF.

This clonotype was seen many times. Here the CDR3 reads CASSTPGGRNEQFF. For the CDR3, the DNA is TGCGCCAGCAGTACCCCAGGGGGCAGGAATGAGCAGTTCTTC. The genes are TRBV5-1 and TRBJ2-1, with 8 bases lining up with TRBD1. The CDR3 covers 14 residues. Germline V lookup: CDR1 SGHRS, CDR2 YFSETQ. V lost 5 bases to trimming and J lost 7 bases; unmatched junction nucleotides: 8.